The 8 T cell receptor beta chains listed next were all sequenced from one sample in a study of blood T cell repertoires in COVID-19. Method: immunoSEQ multiplex PCR; TCRdb's copy keeps in-frame clones and lacks some. In the table there are 90,000 to 110,000 clones, more than 65% of which are singletons. The source material was peripheral blood. All receptors come from a woman older than 75 with active or convalescent COVID-19.

The genes are TRBV7-2 and TRBJ1-1, with 9 bases that match TRBD1. This CDR3 is built from 17 residues. Germline CDR1 SGHTA, CDR2 FQGNSA. J gave up 0 bases and V 1 base, and 6 bases lay outside the gene matches. CDR3 sequence: CASSLGAGTGLNTEAFF. Here the CDR3 DNA reads TGTGCCAGCAGCTTAGGGGCCGGGACAGGGCTGAACACTGAAGCTTTCTTT.

The gene calls are TRBV5-1 and TRBJ1-6; D unresolved. This CDR3 has 15 amino acids. Germline assignment: CDR1 SGHRS and CDR2 YFSETQ. V was cut by 0 bases and J by 8 bases, with 12 bases left in between. The CDR3 DNA reads as TGCGCCAGCAGCTTGGCGACCGCGGCCTATTCACCCCTCCACTTT. Translated, it gives CASSLATAAYSPLHF. The full variable domain, its missing parts supplied by reference TRBV5-1 and TRBJ1-6, is KAGVTQTPRYLIKTRGQQVTLSCSPISGHRSVSWYQQTPGQGLQFLFEYFSETQRNKGNFPGRFSGRQFSNSRSEMNVSTLELGDSALYLCASSLATAAYSPLHFGNGTRLTVT.

CDR3 in amino acids: CASSLTQGYEQYF. In DNA form, the CDR3 reads TGTGCCAGCAGCTTAACACAGGGCTACGAGCAGTACTTC. The genes are TRBV11-2 and TRBJ2-7; D possibly corresponds to TRBD1 (6 bases). Germline lookup yields CDR1 SGHAT and CDR2 FQNNGV. The V end lost 2 bases, the J end lost 3 bases, and 8 bases lay between the germline ends. The CDR3 has 13 amino acids.

This chain links TRBV7-2 with TRBJ2-7, with 7 bases that match TRBD1. The CDR3 extends over 16 amino acids. V lost 0 bases to trimming and J lost 3 bases; unmatched junction nucleotides: 8. CDR1 and CDR2 (germline): SGHTA, FQGNSA. Here the CDR3 reads CASSLAEETGNYEQYF. CDR3 coding DNA: TGTGCCAGCAGCTTAGCGGAGGAGACAGGGAACTACGAGCAGTACTTC. The entire variable domain, with the rest obtained from reference TRBV7-2 and TRBJ2-7, is as follows: GAGVSQSPSNKVTEKGKDVELRCDPISGHTALYWYRQSLGQGLEFLIYFQGNSAPDKSGLPSDRFSAERTGGSVSTLTIQRTQQEDSAVYLCASSLAEETGNYEQYFGPGTRLTVT.

This clone was recorded once. The rearrangement joins TRBV9 to TRBJ2-1, with D hard to call. Germline assignment: CDR1 SGDLS and CDR2 YYNGEE. Trimming shortened V by 5 bases and J by 7 bases, and 19 bases separated the two germline ends. The length of the CDR3 is 15 residues. The CDR3 nucleotides are TGTGCCAGCAGTGACCGGTTTGCGGAGCTAAATGAGCAGTTCTTC. Its translation is CASSDRFAELNEQFF.

This clone appeared a few times. The chain recombines TRBV4-1 with TRBJ2-7; D is perhaps TRBD2 (6 bases). This CDR3 comprises 17 residues. Trimming left V 5 bases short and J 0 bases short, with 20 bases between. Germline V gene lookup returns CDR1 MGHRA and CDR2 YSYEKL. The CDR3: CASSSPRSGASSYEQYF. In DNA, the CDR3 is TGCGCCAGCAGCTCCCCCCGTAGCGGAGCTAGCTCCTACGAGCAGTACTTC.

The rearrangement uses TRBV5-8 and TRBJ2-1; a possible D gene is TRBD2 (5 bases). V shed 4 bases and J shed 0 bases, with 11 bases lying between them. The CDR3 is 15 amino acids. Per the germline V gene, CDR1 is SGHTS and CDR2 is YDEGEE. The CDR3 region is CASSVRGSSYNEQFF. The DNA for the CDR3 is TGTGCCAGCAGCGTACGGGGTAGCTCCTACAATGAGCAGTTCTTC.

The genes are TRBV18 and TRBJ2-5; D remains ambiguous. The CDR3 runs to 13 residues. V lost 0 bases to trimming and J lost 5 bases, with 7 bases between them. Germline loops: CDR1 KGHSH, CDR2 LQKENI. The CDR3 reads CASSPPSIETQYF. The CDR3 coding sequence is TGTGCCAGCTCACCACCTAGTATTGAGACCCAGTACTTC.